This T cell receptor (beta chain) was recorded in a study of blood T cell repertoires in COVID-19. Whole-study context: In each case, the material was cDNA or gDNA derived from T cells, B-cell-depleted T cells, or PBMCs.

Cohorts were determined from participant-reported clinical history. Original processing methods: Nucleated cell counts were estimated from reference gene primer amplification. TCRdb's table, derived via immunoSEQ multiplex PCR, lists solely in-frame clones and lacks some. The V and J calls and clone size come from that table; D and trimming were worked out from the DNA. The data hold approximately 250,000 clones, with 88% observed a single time. CDR3 length: 15 residues. Germline loops: CDR1 SGHRS, CDR2 YFSETQ. V lost 4 bases, J lost 0 bases, and 3 bases stayed unmatched. The sequenced sample consisted of PBMCs or T cells enriched from blood (not recorded which). The sequence was collected from a woman aged 35 to 49 with acute COVID-19. V gene TRBV5-1 combines with J gene TRBJ1-4, with TRBD1 identical over 7 bases. Here the CDR3 DNA reads TGCGCCAGCAGCGGTACAGGGGCAACTAATGAAAAACTGTTTTTT. It codes for CASSGTGATNEKLFF. Full variable domain (outside the CDR3, taken from reference TRBV5-1 and TRBJ1-4): KAGVTQTPRYLIKTRGQQVTLSCSPISGHRSVSWYQQTPGQGLQFLFEYFSETQRNKGNFPGRFSGRQFSNSRSEMNVSTLELGDSALYLCASSGTGATNEKLFFGSGTQLSVL.